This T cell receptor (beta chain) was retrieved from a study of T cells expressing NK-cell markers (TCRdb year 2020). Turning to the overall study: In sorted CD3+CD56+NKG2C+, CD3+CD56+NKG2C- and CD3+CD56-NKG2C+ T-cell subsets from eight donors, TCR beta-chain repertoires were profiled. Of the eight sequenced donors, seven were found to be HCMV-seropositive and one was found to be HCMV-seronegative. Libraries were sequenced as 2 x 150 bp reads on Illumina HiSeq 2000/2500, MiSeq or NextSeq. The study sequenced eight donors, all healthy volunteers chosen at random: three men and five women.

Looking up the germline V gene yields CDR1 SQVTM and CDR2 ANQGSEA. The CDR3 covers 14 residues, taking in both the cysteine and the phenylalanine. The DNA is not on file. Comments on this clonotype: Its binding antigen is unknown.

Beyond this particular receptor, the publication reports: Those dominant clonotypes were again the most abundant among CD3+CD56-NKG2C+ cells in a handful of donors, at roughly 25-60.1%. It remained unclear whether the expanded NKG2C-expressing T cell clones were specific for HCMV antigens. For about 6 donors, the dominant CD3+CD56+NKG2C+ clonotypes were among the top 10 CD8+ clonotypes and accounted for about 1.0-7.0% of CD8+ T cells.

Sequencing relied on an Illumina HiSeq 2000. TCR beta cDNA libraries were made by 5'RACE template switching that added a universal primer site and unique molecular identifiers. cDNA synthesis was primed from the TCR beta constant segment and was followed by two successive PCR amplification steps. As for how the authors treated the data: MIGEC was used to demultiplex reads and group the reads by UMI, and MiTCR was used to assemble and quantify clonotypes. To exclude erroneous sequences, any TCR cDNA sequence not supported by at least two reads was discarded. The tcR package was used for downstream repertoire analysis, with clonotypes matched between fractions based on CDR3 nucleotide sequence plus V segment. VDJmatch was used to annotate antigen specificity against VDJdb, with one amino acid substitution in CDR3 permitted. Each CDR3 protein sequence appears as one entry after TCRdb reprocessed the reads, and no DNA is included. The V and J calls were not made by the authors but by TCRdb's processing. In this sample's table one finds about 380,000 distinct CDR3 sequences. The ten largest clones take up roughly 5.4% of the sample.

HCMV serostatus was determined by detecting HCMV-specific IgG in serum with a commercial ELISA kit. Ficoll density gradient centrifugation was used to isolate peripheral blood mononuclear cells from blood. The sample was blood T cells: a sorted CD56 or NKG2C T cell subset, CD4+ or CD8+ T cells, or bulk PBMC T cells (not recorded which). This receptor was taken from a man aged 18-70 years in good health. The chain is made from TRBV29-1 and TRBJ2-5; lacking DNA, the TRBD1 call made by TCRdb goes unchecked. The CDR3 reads CSLVQGASWETQYF. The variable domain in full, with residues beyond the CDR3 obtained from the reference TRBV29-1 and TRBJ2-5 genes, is SAVISQKPSRDICQRGTSLTIQCQVDSQVTMMFWYRQQPGQSLTLIATANQGSEATYESGFVIDKFPISRPNLTFSTLTVSNMSPEDSSIYLCSLVQGASWETQYFGPGTRLLVL.